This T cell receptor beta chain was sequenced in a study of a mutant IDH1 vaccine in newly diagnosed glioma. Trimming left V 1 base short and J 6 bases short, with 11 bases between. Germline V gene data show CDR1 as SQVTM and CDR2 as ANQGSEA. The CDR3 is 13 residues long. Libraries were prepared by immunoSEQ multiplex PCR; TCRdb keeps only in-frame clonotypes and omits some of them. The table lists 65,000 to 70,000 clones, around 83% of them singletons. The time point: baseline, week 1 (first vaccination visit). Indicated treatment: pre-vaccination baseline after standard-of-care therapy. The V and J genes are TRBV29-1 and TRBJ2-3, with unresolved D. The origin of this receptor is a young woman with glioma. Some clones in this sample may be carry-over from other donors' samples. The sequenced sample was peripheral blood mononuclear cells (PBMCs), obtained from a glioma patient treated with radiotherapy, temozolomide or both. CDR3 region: CSVEAGGVDTQYF. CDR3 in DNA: TGCAGCGTTGAAGCCGGCGGTGTGGATACGCAGTATTTT.